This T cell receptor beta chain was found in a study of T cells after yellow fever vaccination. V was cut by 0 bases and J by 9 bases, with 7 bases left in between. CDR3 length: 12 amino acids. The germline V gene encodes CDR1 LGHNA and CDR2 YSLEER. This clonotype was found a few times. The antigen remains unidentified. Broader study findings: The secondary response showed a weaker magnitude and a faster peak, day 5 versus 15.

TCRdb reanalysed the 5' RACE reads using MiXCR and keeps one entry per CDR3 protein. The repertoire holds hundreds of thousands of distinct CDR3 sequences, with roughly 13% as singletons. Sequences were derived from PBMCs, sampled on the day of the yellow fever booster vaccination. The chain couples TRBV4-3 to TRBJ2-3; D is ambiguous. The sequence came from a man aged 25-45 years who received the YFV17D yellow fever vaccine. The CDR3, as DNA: TGCGCCAGCAGCCAAGATCGGACGACGCAGTATTTT. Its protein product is CASSQDRTTQYF.